Presented here are 19 T cell receptor beta chains from one specimen sequenced in a study of monozygotic twins with inflammatory bowel disease (dated by TCRdb to the late 2010s). The library relied on 5' RACE. Data came from an Illumina HiSeq 2500. TCRdb reprocessed the reads; each CDR3 protein sequence makes one entry, and DNA is unavailable. The sample's clone listing holds over 350,000 distinct CDR3 sequences. Clones ranked in the top ten supply 2% to 3% of the sample. The sample consisted of blood. The receptors were gathered from a human donor with ulcerative colitis or Crohn's disease, or a healthy co-twin of an affected twin (not recorded which).

This chain connects TRBV12-3 or TRBV12-4 to TRBJ1-1; TCRdb's assignment of TRBD1 cannot be checked, as there is no DNA. CDR3 size: 15 residues. The CDR3 loop reads CASSSQEAPNTEAFF.

The rearrangement links TRBV3-1 to TRBJ2-5; there is no DNA to check the TCRdb D call of TRBD1. The germline CDR1 and CDR2 sequences are LGHDT and YNNKEL (reference sequence). CDR3 length equals 15 residues. The chain's CDR3 is CASSQNPSGAETQYF.

The V gene is TRBV11-1, the J gene TRBJ2-1; TCRdb designates TRBD2, a call that cannot be tested without DNA. The CDR3 spans 16 residues. Germline V gene data show CDR1 as SGHAT and CDR2 as FQDESV (reference sequence). The CDR3 loop reads CASSFSSSGEYNEQFF.

This chain uses TRBV29-1 with TRBJ2-7; no DNA is available, so the TRBD1 call from TCRdb remains unchecked. This CDR3 comprises 12 residues. Germline V gene sequence: CDR1 SQVTM, CDR2 ANQGSEA. The CDR3 reads CSVARGQTEQYF.

The chain's CDR3 is CASSLYRGNAGELFF. The chain carries TRBV27 and TRBJ2-2; TCRdb designates TRBD1, a call that cannot be tested without DNA. This CDR3 region has 15 residues. CDR1 and CDR2 (germline): MNHEY, SMNVEV (reference sequence).

The chain's CDR3 is CASSLASWLAGSFGDTQYF. The gene calls are TRBV7-2 and TRBJ2-3; TCRdb lists TRBD2, though no DNA is available to test this call. Germline V lookup: CDR1 SGHTA, CDR2 FQGNSA. The CDR3 consists of 19 residues.

The rearrangement links TRBV3-1 to TRBJ1-4. Germline values: CDR1 LGHDT, CDR2 YNNKEL (reference sequence). This CDR3 region has 12 residues. The CDR3 region is CASSQVREKLFF.

V usage is TRBV15 and J usage is TRBJ2-5; lacking DNA, the TRBD2 call made by TCRdb goes unchecked. The CDR3 spans 17 residues. Germline CDR1 LNHNV, CDR2 YYDKDF (reference sequence). CDR3 in amino acids: CATSSGGLAGGQETQYF.

The gene calls are TRBV7-3 and TRBJ2-5; TCRdb's D call, TRBD2, is unchecked because there is no DNA. CDR1 SGHTA and CDR2 FQGTGA come from the germline V gene. The CDR3 is made up of 16 amino acids. The CDR3 spells CASSLGVAGVGETQYF.

The chain is built from TRBV11-3 and TRBJ2-7. This CDR3 comprises 15 residues. The germline V gene has CDR1 SGHNT and CDR2 YENEEA. The CDR3 spells CASSFGVSSSYEQYF. Full variable domain (outside the CDR3, taken from reference TRBV11-3 and TRBJ2-7): EAGVVQSPRYKIIEKKQPVAFWCNPISGHNTLYWYLQNLGQGPELLIRYENEEAVDDSQLPKDRFSAERLKGVDSTLKIQPAELGDSAVYLCASSFGVSSSYEQYFGPGTRLTVT.

The J gene is TRBJ1-1, the V gene TRBV5-1; the D gene TCRdb calls, TRBD1, cannot be checked with no DNA. Germline V gene sequence: CDR1 SGHRS, CDR2 YFSETQ. CDR3 length equals 15 residues. The CDR3 spells CASSLQDREYYEAFF. The full variable domain, with the rest looked up from reference TRBV5-1 and TRBJ1-1, is KAGVTQTPRYLIKTRGQQVTLSCSPISGHRSVSWYQQTPGQGLQFLFEYFSETQRNKGNFPGRFSGRQFSNSRSEMNVSTLELGDSALYLCASSLQDREYYEAFFGQGTRLTVV.

The rearrangement joins TRBV12-3 or TRBV12-4 to TRBJ1-1; TCRdb returns TRBD1, unconfirmable since there is no DNA. CDR3 length equals 17 residues. The CDR3 is CASSPGGDRVITTEAFF.

The chain couples TRBV30 to TRBJ2-3. This CDR3 region has 11 residues. Germline CDR1 is GTSNPN and CDR2 is SVGIG (reference sequence). The CDR3 loop is CAWSVGDTQYF.

The chain couples TRBV5-6 to TRBJ2-7. The CDR3 has 12 amino acids. Germline V CDR1 and CDR2: SGHDT, YYEEEE. The CDR3 loop is CASSLLPHEQYF.

V and J are TRBV4-1 and TRBJ1-5; TCRdb's D gene call, TRBD1, goes unchecked for lack of DNA. The CDR3 length is 15 residues. Looked up from germline, CDR1 is MGHRA and CDR2 is YSYEKL. CDR3 residues: CASSQAAGENQPQHF.

The chain uses TRBV10-3 and TRBJ2-7; as DNA is missing, the TRBD1 call by TCRdb cannot be tested. CDR3 size: 15 residues. The germline V gene encodes CDR1 ENHRY and CDR2 SYGVKD. The CDR3 spells CAISPTGTGRYEQYF.

The rearrangement joins TRBV10-3 to TRBJ2-3; there is no DNA to check the TCRdb D call of TRBD2. CDR1 ENHRY and CDR2 SYGVKD come from the germline V gene. This CDR3 has 19 residues. The CDR3: CAISDPFQTSGGATDTQYF.

This chain links TRBV27 with TRBJ2-7; TCRdb's D call of TRBD1 is untestable without DNA. The germline CDR1 and CDR2 sequences are MNHEY and SMNVEV (reference sequence). The CDR3 has 16 residues. This CDR3 is CASSSLIGTGAYEQYF.

V is TRBV6-5 and J is TRBJ2-3; TCRdb gives TRBD2 as the D gene, but with no DNA this cannot be confirmed. From germline, CDR1 is MNHEY and CDR2 SVGAGI. This CDR3 has 13 residues. CDR3 protein: CASSLPATDTQYF.